Detailed here is one TCR beta chain. What it binds is unknown. The sample comes from a study of OX40 agonist ivuxolimab in advanced cancers. Looking at the study overall: Patients were treated with intravenous ivuxolimab, dosed at 0.01 to 10 mg/kg and infused every 2 weeks. General observations from the study: More expanded clones were seen, on average, in CD8+ T cells than in CD4+. Dose levels from 0.1 to 3.0 mg/kg saw CD4+ and CD8+ blood T cells expand clonally by week 6.

CDR3 size: 13 residues. Looked up from germline, CDR1 is MNHNY and CDR2 is SVGAGI (reference sequence). Trimming cost V 7 bases and J 1 base, with 10 bases left between them. Autoimmune disease history or systemic immunosuppression was exclusionary. TCRdb's copy holds only in-frame clones and misses some; the assay was immunoSEQ multiplex PCR. Altogether roughly 70,000 clones are present, less than 90% being singletons, with the ten largest covering approximately 0.67%. The TCR sequence derives from an adult with an advanced solid tumor such as melanoma, head and neck, liver or kidney cancer. The sequencing used CD4+ or CD8+ T cells sorted from blood, collected in a trial of the OX40 agonist ivuxolimab. J is TRBJ1-2 and V is TRBV6-6; D not certain. CDR3 in amino acids: CASKLDVNYGYTF. Written as DNA, the CDR3 is TGTGCCAGCAAACTAGATGTTAACTATGGCTACACCTTC.